This T cell receptor (beta chain) was sequenced in a study of T cells in localized non-small cell lung cancer. The CDR3 extends over 15 amino acids. Germline V CDR1 and CDR2: SGHDT, YYEEEE. Notes on this clone: Germline and junction disagree at one end, which may indicate a read error.

The data were produced by immunoSEQ multiplex PCR, yet TCRdb's version contains in-frame clones alone and is incomplete. The sample includes tens of thousands of clones, roughly 87% of them seen just once. Sequenced material: peripheral blood mononuclear cells, taken before any cancer treatment. This rearrangement joins TRBV5-6 to TRBJ2-7, with 11 nucleotides matching TRBD2. The source is a man between 40 and 75 years old with stage III lung adenocarcinoma. The CDR3 region is CASSLASLAGGQRWF. The DNA for the CDR3 is TGTGCCAGCAGCTTGGCCTCGCTAGCGGGGGGCCAACGTTGGTTC.